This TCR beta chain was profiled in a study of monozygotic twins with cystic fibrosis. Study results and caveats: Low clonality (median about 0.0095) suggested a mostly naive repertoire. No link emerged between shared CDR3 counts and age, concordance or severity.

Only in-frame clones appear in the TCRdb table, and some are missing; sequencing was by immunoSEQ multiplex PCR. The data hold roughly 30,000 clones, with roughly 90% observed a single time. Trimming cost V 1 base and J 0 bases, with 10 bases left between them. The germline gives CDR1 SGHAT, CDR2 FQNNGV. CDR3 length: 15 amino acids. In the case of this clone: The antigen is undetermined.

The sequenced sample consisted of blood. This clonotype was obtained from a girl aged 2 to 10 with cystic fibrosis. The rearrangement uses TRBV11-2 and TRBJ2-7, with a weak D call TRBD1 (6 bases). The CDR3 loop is CASSLGRGSSYEQYF. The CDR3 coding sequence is TGTGCCAGCAGCTTAGGTAGGGGGAGCTCCTACGAGCAGTACTTC.